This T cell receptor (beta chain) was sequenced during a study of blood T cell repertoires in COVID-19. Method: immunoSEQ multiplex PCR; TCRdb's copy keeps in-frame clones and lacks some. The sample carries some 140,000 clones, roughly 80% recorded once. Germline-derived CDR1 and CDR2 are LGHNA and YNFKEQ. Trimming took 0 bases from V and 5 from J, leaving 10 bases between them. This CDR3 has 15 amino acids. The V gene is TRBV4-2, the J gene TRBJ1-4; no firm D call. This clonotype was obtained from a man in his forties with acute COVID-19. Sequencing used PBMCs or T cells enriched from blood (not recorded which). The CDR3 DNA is TGTGCCAGCAGCCAAGATACTACTGTCAATGAAAAACTGTTTTTT. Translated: CASSQDTTVNEKLFF.